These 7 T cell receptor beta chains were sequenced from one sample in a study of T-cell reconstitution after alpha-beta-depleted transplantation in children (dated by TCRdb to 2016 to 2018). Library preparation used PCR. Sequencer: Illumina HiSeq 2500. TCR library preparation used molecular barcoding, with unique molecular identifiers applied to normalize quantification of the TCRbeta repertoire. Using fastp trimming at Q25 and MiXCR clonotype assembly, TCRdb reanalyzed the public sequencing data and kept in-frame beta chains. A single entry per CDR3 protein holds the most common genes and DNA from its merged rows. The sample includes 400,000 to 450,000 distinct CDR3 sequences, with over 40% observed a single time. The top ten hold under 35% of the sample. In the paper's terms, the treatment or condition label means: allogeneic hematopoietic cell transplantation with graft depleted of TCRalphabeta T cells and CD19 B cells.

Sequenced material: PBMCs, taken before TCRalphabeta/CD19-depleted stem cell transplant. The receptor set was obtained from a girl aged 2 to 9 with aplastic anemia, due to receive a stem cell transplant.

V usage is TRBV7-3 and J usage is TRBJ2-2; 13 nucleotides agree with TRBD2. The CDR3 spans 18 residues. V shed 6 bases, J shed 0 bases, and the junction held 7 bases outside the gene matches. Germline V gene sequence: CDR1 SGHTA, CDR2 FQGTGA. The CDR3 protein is CASSLTGLAGANTGELFF. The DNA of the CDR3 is TGTGCCAGCAGTCTGACTGGACTAGCGGGGGCGAACACCGGGGAGCTGTTTTTT.

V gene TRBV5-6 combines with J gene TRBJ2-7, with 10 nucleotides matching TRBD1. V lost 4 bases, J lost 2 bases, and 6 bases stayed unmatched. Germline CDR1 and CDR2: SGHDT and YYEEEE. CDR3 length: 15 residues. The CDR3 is CASSPGTGEAYEQYF. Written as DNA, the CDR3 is TGTGCCAGCAGCCCTGGGACAGGGGAGGCCTACGAGCAGTACTTC.

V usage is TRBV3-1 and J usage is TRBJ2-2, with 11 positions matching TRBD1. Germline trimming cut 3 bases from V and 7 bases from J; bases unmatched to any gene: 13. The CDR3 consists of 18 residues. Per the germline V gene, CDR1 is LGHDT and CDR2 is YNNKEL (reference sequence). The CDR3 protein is CASSQSRTGGAGLGELFF. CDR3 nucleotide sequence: TGTGCCAGCAGCCAGTCCCGGACAGGGGGCGCAGGTCTCGGGGAGCTGTTTTTT.

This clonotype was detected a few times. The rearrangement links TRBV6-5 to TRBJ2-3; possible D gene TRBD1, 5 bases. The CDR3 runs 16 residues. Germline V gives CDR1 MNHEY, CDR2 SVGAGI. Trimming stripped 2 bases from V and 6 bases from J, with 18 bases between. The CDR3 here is CASSYARADSSDTQYF. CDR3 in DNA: TGTGCCAGCAGTTACGCACGGGCCGACAGCTCCGATACGCAGTATTTT.

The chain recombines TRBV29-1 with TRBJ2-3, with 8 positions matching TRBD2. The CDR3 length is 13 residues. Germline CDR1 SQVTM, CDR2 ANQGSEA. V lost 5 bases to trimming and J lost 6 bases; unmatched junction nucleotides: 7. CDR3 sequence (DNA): TGCAGCGTTTACGGGGGGGCCTGGGATACGCAGTATTTT. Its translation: CSVYGGAWDTQYF.

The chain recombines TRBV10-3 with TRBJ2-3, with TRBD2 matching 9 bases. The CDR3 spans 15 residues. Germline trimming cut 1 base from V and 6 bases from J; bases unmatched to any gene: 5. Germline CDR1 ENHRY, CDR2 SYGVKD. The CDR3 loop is CAISEFQAGGDTQYF. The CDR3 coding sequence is TGTGCCATCAGTGAGTTCCAAGCGGGAGGCGATACGCAGTATTTT.

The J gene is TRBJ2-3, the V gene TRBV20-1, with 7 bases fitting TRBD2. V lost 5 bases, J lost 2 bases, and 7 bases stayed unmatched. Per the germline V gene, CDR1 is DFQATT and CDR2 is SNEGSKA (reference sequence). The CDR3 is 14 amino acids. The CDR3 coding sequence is TGCAGTGCTCTTCAAGCGGGGCCCACAGATACGCAGTATTTT. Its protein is CSALQAGPTDTQYF.